This T cell receptor beta chain was observed in a study of vaccination and CD4 T cells after COVID-19. This clonotype was found a few times. Its antigen is not known. Study-wide findings and caveats: Early post-infection timepoints were not included, and relatively few convalescent patients were studied.

Germline V gene sequence: CDR1 MNHEY, CDR2 SVGEGT. The V gene lost 3 bases and the J gene lost 3 bases, with 8 bases spanning the gap. There are 13 residues in the CDR3. The assay that was used to sequence DNA from cultured CD4+ T cells was the Oncomine TCR Beta short-read assay. One entry per CDR3 protein results from TCRdb running MiXCR on the PCR reads. The sample consists of around 10,000 distinct CDR3 sequences, 43% of them appearing once. Stated treatment: approximately nine-day PBMC culture with coronavirus spike peptide pools or control peptides (ViraFEST assay). This sequence joins TRBV6-2 or TRBV6-3 and TRBJ1-1, with a weak D call TRBD1 (6 bases). The clonotype was recovered from a human donor who had recovered from COVID-19. The specimen was CD4+ T cells from blood, cultured in vitro. Here the CDR3 DNA reads TGTGCCAGCAGTTATCAGGGGTACACTGAAGCTTTCTTT. Protein: CASSYQGYTEAFF.